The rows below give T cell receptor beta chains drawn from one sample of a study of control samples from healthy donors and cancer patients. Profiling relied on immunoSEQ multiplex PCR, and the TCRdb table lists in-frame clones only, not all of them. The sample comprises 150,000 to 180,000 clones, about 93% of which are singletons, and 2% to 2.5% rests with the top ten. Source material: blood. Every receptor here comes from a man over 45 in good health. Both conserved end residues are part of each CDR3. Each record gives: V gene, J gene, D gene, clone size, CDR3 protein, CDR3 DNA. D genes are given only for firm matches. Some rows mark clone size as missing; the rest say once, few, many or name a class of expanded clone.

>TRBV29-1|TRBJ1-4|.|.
CSVGWPSNEKLFF
TGCAGCGTTGGTTGGCCTTCTAATGAAAAACTGTTTTTT
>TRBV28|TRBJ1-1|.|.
CASSLTSGGRAEAFF
TGTGCCAGCAGCCTTACCAGTGGTGGGCGGGCTGAAGCTTTCTTT
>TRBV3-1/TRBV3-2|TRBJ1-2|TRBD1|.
CASSYRGGYGYTF
TGTGCCAGCAGTTACAGGGGTGGCTATGGCTACACCTTC
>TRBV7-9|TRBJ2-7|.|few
CASSLNGPYEQYF
TGTGCCAGCAGCTTAAACGGACCCTACGAGCAGTACTTC
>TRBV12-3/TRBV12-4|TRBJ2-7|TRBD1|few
CASTWTGYYEQYF
TGTGCCAGCACCTGGACAGGGTACTACGAGCAGTACTTC
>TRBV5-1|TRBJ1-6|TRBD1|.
CASSIGTGEPPLHF
TGCGCCAGCAGCATCGGGACAGGTGAACCACCCCTCCACTTT
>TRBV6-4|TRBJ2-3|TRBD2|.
CASSDEAGGADTQYF
TGTGCCAGCAGTGACGAAGCGGGAGGTGCAGATACGCAGTATTTT
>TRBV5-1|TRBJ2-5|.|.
CASSLLPGETQYF
TGCGCCAGCAGCCTTCTCCCGGGAGAGACCCAGTACTTC
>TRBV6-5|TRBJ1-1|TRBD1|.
CASRIRQGLNTEAFF
TGTGCCAGCAGAATACGACAGGGATTGAACACTGAAGCTTTCTTT
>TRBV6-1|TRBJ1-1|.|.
CASSDGNRRVSAEAFF
TGTGCCAGCAGTGACGGGAACAGAAGGGTCTCGGCTGAAGCTTTCTTT
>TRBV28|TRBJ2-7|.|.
CASSTVSYEQYF
TGTGCCAGCAGTACGGTCTCCTACGAGCAGTACTTC
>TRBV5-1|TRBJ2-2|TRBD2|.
CATQASGRHGELFF
TGCGCCACCCAGGCCAGCGGGAGGCACGGGGAGCTGTTTTTT
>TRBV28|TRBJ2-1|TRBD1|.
CASSSGGLGVYNEQFF
TGTGCCAGCAGTTCAGGGGGCCTGGGGGTTTACAATGAGCAGTTCTTC
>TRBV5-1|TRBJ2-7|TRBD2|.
CASSRPGTSGIEQYF
TGCGCCAGCAGCCGACCTGGGACTAGCGGGATTGAGCAGTACTTC
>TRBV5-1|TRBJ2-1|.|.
CASIGEPNEQFF
TGCGCCAGCATAGGGGAGCCGAATGAGCAGTTCTTC
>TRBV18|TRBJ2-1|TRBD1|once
CASSRTGTNNEQFF
TGTGCCAGCTCTCGGACAGGGACAAACAATGAGCAGTTCTTC
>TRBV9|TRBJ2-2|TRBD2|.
CASSVGFSGTQQAGELFF
TGTGCCAGCAGCGTAGGCTTTAGCGGGACGCAGCAGGCCGGGGAGCTGTTTTTT
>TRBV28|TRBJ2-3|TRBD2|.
CASSTRTSGRAFTDTQYF
TGTGCCAGCAGTACCCGGACTAGCGGGAGGGCTTTCACAGATACGCAGTATTTT
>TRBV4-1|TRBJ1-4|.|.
CASSQSSFPGTNEKLFF
TGCGCCAGCAGCCAAAGCTCTTTCCCCGGGACCAACGAAAAACTGTTTTTT
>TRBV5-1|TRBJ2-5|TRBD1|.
CASSLLGTGQETQYF
TGCGCCAGCAGCCTATTAGGGACAGGGCAAGAGACCCAGTACTTC
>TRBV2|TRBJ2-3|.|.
CASKAGTETDTQYF
TGTGCCAGCAAGGCGGGGACAGAGACAGATACGCAGTATTTT
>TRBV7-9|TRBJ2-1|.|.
CASSPLGASGAYNEQFF
TGTGCCAGCAGCCCCCTTGGGGCCAGTGGAGCCTACAATGAGCAGTTCTTC
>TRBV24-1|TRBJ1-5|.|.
CATSDLKGPSNQPQHF
TGTGCCACCAGTGATTTAAAGGGACCTAGCAATCAGCCCCAGCATTTT
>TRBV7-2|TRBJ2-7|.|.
CASSYTGSFYEQYF
TGTGCCAGCAGTTACACCGGGAGCTTTTACGAGCAGTACTTC
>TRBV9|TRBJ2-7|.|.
CASSVEGSHEQYF
TGTGCCAGCAGCGTAGAGGGTAGCCACGAGCAGTACTTC
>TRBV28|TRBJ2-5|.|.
CASSLSHRQTQYF
TGTGCCAGCAGTTTATCACATCGACAGACCCAGTACTTC
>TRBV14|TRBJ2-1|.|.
CASSHHLDGREYNEQFF
TGTGCCAGCAGCCACCATTTGGACGGAAGAGAATACAATGAGCAGTTCTTC
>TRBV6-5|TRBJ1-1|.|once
CASSSGEVPNTEAFF
TGTGCCAGCAGCAGCGGTGAAGTTCCGAACACTGAAGCTTTCTTT
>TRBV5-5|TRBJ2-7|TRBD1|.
CASRPDRGLYEQYF
TGTGCCAGCAGGCCGGACAGGGGGCTCTACGAGCAGTACTTC
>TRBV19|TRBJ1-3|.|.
CASSIKPLSGNTIYF
TGTGCCAGTAGTATAAAGCCTTTATCTGGAAACACCATATATTTT
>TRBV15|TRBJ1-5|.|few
CATSDRQGIRQPQHF
TGTGCCACCAGTGACCGGCAGGGGATAAGGCAGCCCCAGCATTTT
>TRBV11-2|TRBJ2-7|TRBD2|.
CASSLTSGVPYEQYF
TGTGCCAGCAGCCTGACTAGCGGGGTGCCCTACGAGCAGTACTTC
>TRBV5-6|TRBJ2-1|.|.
CASSLLEIAAYNEQFF
TGTGCCAGCAGCTTGTTGGAGATAGCCGCCTACAATGAGCAGTTCTTC
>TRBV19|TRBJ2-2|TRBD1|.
CASSILGRGHRHTGELFF
TGTGCCAGTAGTATATTGGGCAGGGGGCATCGACACACCGGGGAGCTGTTTTTT
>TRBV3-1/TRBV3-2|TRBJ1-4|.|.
CASSQTALGEKLFF
TGTGCCAGCAGCCAAACGGCACTTGGGGAAAAACTGTTTTTT
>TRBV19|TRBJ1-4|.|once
CASRQFTTNEKLFF
TGTGCCAGCCGACAGTTCACAACTAATGAAAAACTGTTTTTT
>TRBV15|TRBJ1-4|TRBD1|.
CATSPRTGEKLFF
TGTGCCACCAGTCCTCGGACAGGAGAAAAACTGTTTTTT
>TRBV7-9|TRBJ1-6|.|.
CASRHRIINSPLHF
TGTGCCAGCCGCCACAGGATTATAAATTCACCCCTCCACTTT
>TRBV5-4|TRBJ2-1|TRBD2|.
CASSPRTSGSSNEQFF
TGTGCCAGCAGCCCTCGGACTAGCGGGAGTTCGAATGAGCAGTTCTTC
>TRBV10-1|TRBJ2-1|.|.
CASSGLGGASANEQFF
TGCGCCAGCAGTGGCCTAGGAGGGGCCAGCGCGAATGAGCAGTTCTTC
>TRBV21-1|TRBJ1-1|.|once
CASSNPSCPYTKEAFF
TGTGCCAGCAGCAACCCCTCCTGTCCGTATACAAAGGAAGCTTTCTTT
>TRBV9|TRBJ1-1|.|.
CASSVGEGRTEAFF
TGTGCCAGCAGCGTAGGGGAAGGGCGGACTGAAGCTTTCTTT
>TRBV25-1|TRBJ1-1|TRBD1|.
CASSTTGGNTEAFF
TGTGCCAGCAGTACGACAGGGGGAAACACTGAAGCTTTCTTT
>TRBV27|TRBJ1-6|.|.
CASSSRGSYNSPLHF
TGTGCCAGCAGTTCCAGGGGCTCCTATAATTCACCCCTCCACTTT
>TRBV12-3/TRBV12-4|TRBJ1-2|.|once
CASSLAGGSGYTF
TGTGCCAGCAGTTTAGCGGGGGGGAGCGGCTACACCTTC
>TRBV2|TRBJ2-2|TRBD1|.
CAGQWDSYTGELFF
TGTGCCGGACAGTGGGACAGCTACACCGGGGAGCTGTTTTTT
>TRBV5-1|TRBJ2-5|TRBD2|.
CASSLVGLAGEGETQYF
TGCGCCAGCAGCTTGGTTGGGCTAGCGGGAGAGGGCGAGACCCAGTACTTC
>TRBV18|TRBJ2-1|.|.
CASSIDDTASYNEQFF
TGTGCCAGCTCAATAGATGACACAGCGAGCTACAATGAGCAGTTCTTC
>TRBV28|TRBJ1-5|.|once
CASSSLGQGNQPQHF
TGTGCCAGCAGCTCTCTGGGACAAGGCAATCAGCCCCAGCATTTT
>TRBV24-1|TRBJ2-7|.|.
CATSDLMVDEQYF
TGTGCCACCAGTGATTTGATGGTGGACGAGCAGTACTTC
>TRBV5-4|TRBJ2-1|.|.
CASRTRQSSVYNEQFF
TGTGCCAGCAGAACAAGACAGTCTAGCGTTTACAATGAGCAGTTCTTC
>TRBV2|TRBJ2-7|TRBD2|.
CASSELGLAVGGEQYF
TGTGCCAGCAGTGAATTGGGTCTAGCGGTCGGGGGCGAGCAGTACTTC
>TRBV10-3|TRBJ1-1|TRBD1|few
CAISESGLRGHNTEAFF
TGTGCCATCAGTGAGTCAGGTCTTAGGGGGCACAACACTGAAGCTTTCTTT
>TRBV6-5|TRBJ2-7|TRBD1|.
CASSSPGTGPYEQYF
TGTGCCAGCAGTTCCCCCGGGACAGGACCCTACGAGCAGTACTTC
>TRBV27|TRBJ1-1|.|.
CASSLTYLNTEAFF
TGTGCCAGCAGTTTAACGTATTTGAACACTGAAGCTTTCTTT